This T cell receptor (beta chain) came from a study of T cells in Graves' hyperthyroidism and ophthalmopathy. This clonotype came up many times. Antigen unknown. Study results and limitations: Among thyroid clonotypes expanded above 0.001, most also appeared in blood. Stable hyperthyroidism and ophthalmopathy were separated using 13 V-J signatures.

RNA transcripts yielded amplified TCR beta CDR3 regions. The study used the HTBI primer set for a first-round RT-PCR of the TCR CDR3. MiXCR, run by TCRdb on the multiplex PCR reads, gives a single entry per CDR3 protein. The sample includes about 350,000 distinct CDR3 sequences, roughly 13% seen only once; the top ten take about a third. This CDR3 has 15 residues. V gave up 7 bases and J gave up 0 bases, with 16 bases separating them. Germline V gene sequence: CDR1 SGHAT, CDR2 FQNNGV. This chain joins TRBV11-2 and TRBJ2-7; the D is unclear. This clonotype originated in a woman aged 40 to 50 with Graves' ophthalmopathy. Sequencing used blood. Here the CDR3 reads CASTTMPAYSYEQYF. DNA for the CDR3: TGTGCCAGCACCACGATGCCTGCTTACTCCTACGAGCAGTACTTC.